These 11 T cell receptor beta chains share one sample of origin, sequenced in a study of technical replicates of blood from a handful of donors. The assay was immunoSEQ multiplex PCR, and TCRdb's table has in-frame clones only and misses some. The table shows about 59,000 clones, with roughly 95% occurring only once. The sequencing input was PBMCs. The receptor set was obtained from a human donor in good health. Some clones in this sample may be carry-over from other donors' samples.

This clone was recorded only once. The V gene is TRBV2, the J gene TRBJ1-5, with 7 bases identical to TRBD1. Germline trimming cut 4 bases from V and 2 bases from J; bases unmatched to any gene: 5. This CDR3 region has 15 residues. Germline loops: CDR1 SNHLY, CDR2 FYNNEI. The CDR3 loop reads CASSGGQAGNQPQHF. CDR3 DNA sequence: TGTGCCAGCAGTGGAGGACAGGCGGGCAATCAGCCCCAGCATTTT.

V and J are TRBV10-2 and TRBJ2-1, with TRBD1 matching 11 bases. Trimming removed 6 bases from V and 3 bases from J; junction bases left unmatched: 4. This CDR3 is 15 amino acids long. CDR1 WSHSY and CDR2 SAAADI come from the germline V gene. CDR3 in amino acids: CASRPGQGVYNEQFF. CDR3 coding DNA: TGCGCCAGCAGACCGGGACAGGGGGTCTACAATGAGCAGTTCTTC.

V and J are TRBV7-2 and TRBJ2-2; the D gene is possibly TRBD2 (6 bases). Per the germline V gene, CDR1 is SGHTA and CDR2 is FQGNSA. The V and J ends lost 3 bases and 0 bases respectively, with 11 bases between them. The CDR3 totals 16 residues. As DNA, the CDR3 is TGTGCCAGCAGCTTCGGTAGCGGCTCGAACACCGGGGAGCTGTTTTTT. Its translation: CASSFGSGSNTGELFF.

The V and J genes are TRBV11-1 and TRBJ1-2; TRBD1 might be the D (5 bases). Looked up from germline, CDR1 is SGHAT and CDR2 is FQDESV (reference sequence). The CDR3 has 14 amino acids. V lost 5 bases, J lost 8 bases, and 18 bases lay in between. The CDR3, as DNA: TGTGCCAGCAGCCTCCTGCGGCAGGGAGGCGGCTACACCTTC. Its protein is CASSLLRQGGGYTF.

The chain is built from TRBV18 and TRBJ1-2; D is perhaps TRBD1 (5 bases). The germline gives CDR1 KGHSH, CDR2 LQKENI. This CDR3 comprises 15 residues. V was pared by 2 bases and J by 5 bases, with 15 bases between. The CDR3 DNA is TGTGCCAGCTCACCATTGGGGCTGTCTGGATATGGCTACACCTTC. Translated: CASSPLGLSGYGYTF.

The rearrangement joins TRBV18 to TRBJ1-2; D may be TRBD1 (6 bases). The CDR3 is 13 amino acids. V lost 3 bases, J lost 3 bases, and 8 bases lay in between. Germline CDR1 KGHSH, CDR2 LQKENI. The CDR3: CASSPRGDYGYTF. DNA of the CDR3: TGTGCCAGCTCACCCAGGGGTGACTATGGCTACACCTTC.

The J gene is TRBJ1-5, the V gene TRBV30; 8 positions match TRBD1. Germline CDR1 is GTSNPN and CDR2 is SVGIG (reference sequence). Trimming at V came to 4 bases and at J to 3 bases, leaving 5 bases not matched to a gene. CDR3 length: 14 amino acids. CDR3 in DNA: TGTGCCTGGACTCCGGGACAGGTCAATCAGCCCCAGCATTTT. As protein: CAWTPGQVNQPQHF.

The chain carries TRBV5-4 and TRBJ2-5; D is possibly TRBD2 (7 bases). Trimming left V 1 base short and J 4 bases short, with 17 bases between. This CDR3 is built from 16 residues. From germline, CDR1 is SGHNT and CDR2 YYREEE (reference sequence). The CDR3 spells CASSLSGGGASETQYF. The DNA of the CDR3 is TGTGCCAGCAGCTTGTCTGGTGGGGGGGCCTCAGAGACCCAGTACTTC.

The V and J genes are TRBV30 and TRBJ2-5; 10 nucleotides align to TRBD2. The J segment lost 5 bases and the V segment lost 4 bases, leaving 4 bases of the junction unmatched. This CDR3 is 13 amino acids long. Germline CDR1 is GTSNPN and CDR2 is SVGIG (reference sequence). The CDR3 DNA follows: TGTGCCTGGACTAGCGGGAGCCGGGAGACCCAGTACTTC. It is translated as CAWTSGSRETQYF.

The chain is built from TRBV5-1 and TRBJ2-2; 9 nucleotides align to TRBD1. CDR1 is SGHRS, CDR2 YFSETQ, per germline. CDR3 length: 17 amino acids. V dropped 2 bases and J dropped 3; count of bases not matched to a gene: 8. The chain's CDR3 is CASSFTNRGRDTGELFF. CDR3 nucleotide sequence: TGCGCCAGCAGCTTCACCAACAGGGGGCGGGACACCGGGGAGCTGTTTTTT.

V and J are TRBV14 and TRBJ1-2; TRBD1 agrees at 9 bases. This CDR3 is built from 13 residues. J was trimmed by 7 bases and V by 4 bases; bases with no gene match: 4. CDR1 SGHDN and CDR2 FVKESK come from the germline V gene. In nucleotides, the CDR3 is TGTGCCAGCAGCCCGGGACAGGGATTTGGCTACACCTTC. Protein product: CASSPGQGFGYTF.